This T cell receptor (beta chain) was documented in a study of blood T cell repertoires in COVID-19. Study background: Spain, Italy and the United States supplied samples that represented acute and convalescent COVID-19. The analysed material was cDNA or gDNA that came from T cells, B-cell-depleted T cells, or PBMCs.

Germline-derived CDR1 and CDR2 are PRHDT and FYEKMQ (reference sequence). CDR3 length: 17 amino acids. Trimming cost V 5 bases and J 5 bases; bases outside gene matches: 6. Per the study methods: Amplification of reference gene primers provided the estimated nucleated cell counts. TCRdb keeps only in-frame clones here, not all; method: immunoSEQ multiplex PCR. The D gene and trimming were derived from the DNA, and the V and J assignments and clone size from that table. The table lists nearly 25,000 clones, nearly 90% of them singletons. The source material was peripheral blood. V usage is TRBV13 and J usage is TRBJ2-1; 16 bases line up with TRBD2. This clonotype originated in a man between 65 and 79 years old with acute or convalescent COVID-19. CDR3 sequence: CASSPGLAGGTNNEQFF. The CDR3 DNA reads as TGTGCCAGCAGCCCGGGACTAGCGGGGGGGACAAACAATGAGCAGTTCTTC.